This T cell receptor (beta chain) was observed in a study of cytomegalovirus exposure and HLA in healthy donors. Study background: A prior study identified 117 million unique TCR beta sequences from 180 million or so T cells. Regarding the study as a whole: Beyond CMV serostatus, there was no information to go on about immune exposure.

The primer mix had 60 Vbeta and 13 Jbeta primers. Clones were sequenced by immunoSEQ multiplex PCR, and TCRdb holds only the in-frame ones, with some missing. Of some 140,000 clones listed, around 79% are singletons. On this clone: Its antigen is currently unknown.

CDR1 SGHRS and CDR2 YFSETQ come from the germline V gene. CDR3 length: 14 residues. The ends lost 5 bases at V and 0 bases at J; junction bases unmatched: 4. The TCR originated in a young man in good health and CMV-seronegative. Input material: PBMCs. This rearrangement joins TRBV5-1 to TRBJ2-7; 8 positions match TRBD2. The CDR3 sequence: CASSHGGGSYEQYF. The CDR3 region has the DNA TGCGCCAGCAGTCACGGGGGGGGCTCCTACGAGCAGTACTTC.